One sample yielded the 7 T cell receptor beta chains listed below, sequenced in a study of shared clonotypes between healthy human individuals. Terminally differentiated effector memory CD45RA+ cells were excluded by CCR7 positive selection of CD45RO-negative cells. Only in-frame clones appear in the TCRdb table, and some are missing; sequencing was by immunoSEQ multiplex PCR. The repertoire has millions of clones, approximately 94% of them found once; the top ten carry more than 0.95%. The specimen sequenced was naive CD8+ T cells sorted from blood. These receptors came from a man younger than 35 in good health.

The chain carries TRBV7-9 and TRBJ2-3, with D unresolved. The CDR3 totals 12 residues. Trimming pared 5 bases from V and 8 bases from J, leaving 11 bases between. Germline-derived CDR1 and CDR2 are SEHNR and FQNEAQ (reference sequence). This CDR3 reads CASSPGPSTQYF. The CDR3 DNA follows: TGTGCCAGCAGCCCAGGACCCTCTACGCAGTATTTT.

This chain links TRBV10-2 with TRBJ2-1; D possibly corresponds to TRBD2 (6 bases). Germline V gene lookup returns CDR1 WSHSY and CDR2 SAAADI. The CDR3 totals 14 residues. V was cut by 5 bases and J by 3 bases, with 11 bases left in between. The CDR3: CASSRGGNYNEQFF. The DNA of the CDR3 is TGCGCCAGCAGTCGGGGCGGGAACTACAATGAGCAGTTCTTC.

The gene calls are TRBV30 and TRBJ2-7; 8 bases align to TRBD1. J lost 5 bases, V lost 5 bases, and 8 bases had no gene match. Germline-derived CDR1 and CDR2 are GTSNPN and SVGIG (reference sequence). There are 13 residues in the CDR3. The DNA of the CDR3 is TGTGCCTGGGGCTATGAGGACAGGGACGAGCAGTACTTC. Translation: CAWGYEDRDEQYF.

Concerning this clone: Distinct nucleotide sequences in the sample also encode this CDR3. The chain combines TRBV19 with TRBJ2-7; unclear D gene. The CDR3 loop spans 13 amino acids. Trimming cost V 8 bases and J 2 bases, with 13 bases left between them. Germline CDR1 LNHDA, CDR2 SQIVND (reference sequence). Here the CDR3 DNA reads TGTGCCAGTTCCCCGGCCGGAACCTACGAGCAGTACTTC. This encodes CASSPAGTYEQYF.

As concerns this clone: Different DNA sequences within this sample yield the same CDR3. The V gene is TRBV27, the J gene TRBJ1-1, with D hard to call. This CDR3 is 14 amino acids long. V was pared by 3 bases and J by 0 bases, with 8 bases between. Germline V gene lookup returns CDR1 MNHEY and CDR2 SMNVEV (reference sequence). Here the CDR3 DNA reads TGTGCCAGCAGTTTGGGCAGGATGAACACTGAAGCTTTCTTT. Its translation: CASSLGRMNTEAFF.

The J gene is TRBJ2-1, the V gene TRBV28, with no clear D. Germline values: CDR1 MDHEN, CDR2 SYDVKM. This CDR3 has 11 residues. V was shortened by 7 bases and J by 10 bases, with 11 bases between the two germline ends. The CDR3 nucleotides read TGTGCCAGCAACTCTCTGGGGGAGCAGTTCTTC. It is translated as CASNSLGEQFF.

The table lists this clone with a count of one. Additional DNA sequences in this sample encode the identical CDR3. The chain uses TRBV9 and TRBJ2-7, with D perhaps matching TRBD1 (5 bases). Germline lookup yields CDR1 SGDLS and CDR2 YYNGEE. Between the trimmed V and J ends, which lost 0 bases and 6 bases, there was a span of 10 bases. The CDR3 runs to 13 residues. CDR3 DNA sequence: TGTGCCAGCAGCGTAGGACAAGGGGTCGAGCAGTACTTC. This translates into CASSVGQGVEQYF. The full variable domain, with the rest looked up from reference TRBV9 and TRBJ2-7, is DSGVTQTPKHLITATGQRVTLRCSPRSGDLSVYWYQQSLDQGLQFLIQYYNGEERAKGNILERFSAQQFPDLHSELNLSSLELGDSALYFCASSVGQGVEQYFGPGTRLTVT.